This T cell receptor beta chain was recorded in a study of cytomegalovirus exposure and HLA in healthy donors. Overall study findings and caveats: Some TCR beta chains (roughly 160 of them) were listed as cytomegalovirus-associated.

The assay was immunoSEQ multiplex PCR, and TCRdb's table has in-frame clones only and misses some. The repertoire has under 140,000 clones, 88% of them found once; the top ten carry approximately 1.5%. CDR3 size: 14 residues. Trimming stripped 5 bases from V and 3 bases from J, with 10 bases between. Germline V lookup: CDR1 SGHAT, CDR2 FQNNGV. Regarding this clone: The antigen remains unidentified.

The study drew the donors from its approximately 120-subject validation cohort, separate from the 666-subject first cohort. The genes are TRBV11-2 and TRBJ2-2; a possible D gene is TRBD1 (6 bases). Sequencing was done on a sample of PBMCs. The TCR comes from a woman younger than 45 in good health and CMV-seropositive. CDR3 region: CASSQGTYTGELFF. CDR3 nucleotides: TGTGCCAGCAGCCAGGGGACCTACACCGGGGAGCTGTTTTTT.